This T cell receptor (beta chain) emerged from a study of T cell responses to AZD1222 COVID-19 vaccine (dated by TCRdb to the early 2020s). In the study overall: AZD1222 recipients with second doses at about 4 weeks or about 12 weeks were pooled, because spike-specific TCR depth and breadth did not differ between schedules. TCR sequencing covered 233 trial participants: 200 to 220 given two doses of AZD1222 and approximately 26 given two doses of MenACWY control vaccine. Trial participants were enrolled by age into 18-55, 56-69 and 70-plus year subgroups, with roughly 160, 29 and 62 TCR-sequenced participants respectively. Study-wide conclusions, independent of this receptor: Nearly half of unique spike-specific TCRs reportedly recognized epitopes outside regions mutated in the B.1.351 and B.1.1.7 variants. Most participants were white British and females outnumbered males, and the authors suggested that clonal diversity may have been underestimated. The 56-69-year group was small, and its depth increase did not reach significance, likely because of low power. Spike-specific TCR breadth and depth rose significantly after two AZD1222 doses compared with day 0 and with MenACWY recipients. Because no samples from the day 14 peak response were available, repertoires could be characterized only after the peak T cell response. The vaccine-associated CD4 TCRs covered the entire spike protein, and the dominant responses fell in regions 160-218 and 743-854. Conclusions about previously exposed vaccinees are limited, since just six or seven AZD1222 recipients were seropositive for SARS-CoV-2 at baseline.

The CDR3 regions of human TCRbeta chains were analyzed by immunosequencing. The authors' analysis ran thus. Repertoire TCRs were matched against a reference library of SARS-CoV-2-specific TCRs generated with the MIRA antigen-specificity platform. Breadth meant the fraction of unique TCRs that were SARS-CoV-2-associated, whereas depth meant the fraction of total T cells that were SARS-CoV-2-associated. Each spike-specific TCR was assigned to its reactive spike region and to a CD4 or CD8 class using the MIRA data. Log10-transformed breadth and depth values were compared by one-way ANOVA with Sidak's multiple comparisons tests. TCRdb holds this immuneACCESS table with in-frame rearrangements only. Some clones are missing; in checked studies, unresolved V genes explain under half, and the rest has no known cause. D and trimming come from the DNA, and the V and J calls and clone size come from that table. Counted in this sample were around 170,000 clones; roughly nine tenths of them appeared once. The top ten constitute about 1.6% of the sample.

The time point label, as the study defines it: baseline before first vaccination. Samples from vaccinated people were obtained from the UK trials COV001 and COV002, which included a single-blind randomized controlled phase 2/3 trial of AZD1222 (ChAdOx1 nCoV-19) in healthy adults. For TCRbeta chain sequencing, PBMC samples from trial participants were taken at day 0 and at day 28 after the second dose. For this clone: The clone's antigen remains unknown. No quality values exist for individual bases; no much larger clone is one base distant.

The clonotype was recovered from an adult in good health. Here the sequenced sample was peripheral blood, taken on day 0 of AZD1222 vaccination.

The CDR3 has the sequence CSVDWDSQETQYF. DNA sequence: TGCAGCGTTGACTGGGACAGTCAAGAGACCCAGTACTTC. Rearrangement joined TRBV29-1 to TRBJ2-5, with TRBD1 matching 7 junction bases. After removal of 3 bases from V and 2 bases from J, the junction retains 3 bases not matched to a gene. For CDR1 and CDR2, the germline V gene lists SQVTM and ANQGSEA. The CDR3 numbers 13 residues from cysteine through phenylalanine. Of all the DNA, just the CDR3 is kept, 39 bases in frame from base 1.